One and the same sample provided the 8 T cell receptor beta chains below, sequenced in a study of cytomegalovirus exposure and HLA in healthy donors. The assay was immunoSEQ multiplex PCR, and TCRdb's table has in-frame clones only and misses some. The sample holds some 130,000 clones; 89% are singletons and the top ten take approximately 1.2%. The sample comprised PBMCs. All receptors come from a woman in her late teens or twenties in good health and CMV-seronegative.

The rearrangement links TRBV6-5 to TRBJ2-3; 9 bases match TRBD2. The CDR3 is 16 amino acids. V lost 0 bases to trimming and J lost 2 bases; unmatched junction nucleotides: 3. Per the germline V gene, CDR1 is MNHEY and CDR2 is SVGAGI. The CDR3 sequence is CASSYSKRGATDTQYF. The CDR3, as DNA: TGTGCCAGCAGTTACTCCAAGCGGGGGGCCACAGATACGCAGTATTTT.

V gene TRBV7-9 combines with J gene TRBJ1-4; D not certain. This CDR3 contains 15 residues. Trimming shortened V by 0 bases and J by 0 bases, and 5 bases separated the two germline ends. Germline V gene sequence: CDR1 SEHNR, CDR2 FQNEAQ (reference sequence). This CDR3 is CASSLAEATNEKLFF. The CDR3 region has the DNA TGTGCCAGCAGCTTAGCTGAGGCAACTAATGAAAAACTGTTTTTT.

This clone has a single count. The chain has TRBV11-2 and TRBJ2-1; TRBD1 aligns across 7 bases. The length of the CDR3 is 18 residues. V lost 4 bases to trimming and J lost 6 bases; unmatched junction nucleotides: 18. Per germline, CDR1 SGHAT and CDR2 FQNNGV. The chain's CDR3 is CASSSIYFRSGGFNEQFF. DNA of the CDR3: TGTGCCAGCAGCTCAATATATTTTAGGTCAGGGGGTTTCAATGAGCAGTTCTTC.

Note on this clone: A read error may produce the germline difference seen at one junction end. The chain links TRBV7-6 to TRBJ2-1, with 11 bases fitting TRBD2. Germline V gene sequence: CDR1 SGHVS, CDR2 FNYEAQ. The CDR3 runs 14 residues. CDR3 bases: TGTGCCAGCAGCCTAGCGGGGGGCTACAATGAGCAGTTCTTC. Protein sequence: CASSLAGGYNEQFF.

The sample holds one count of this clone. This rearrangement joins TRBV13 to TRBJ2-2, with D uncertain. V lost 5 bases to trimming and J lost 6 bases, with 10 bases between them. This CDR3 contains 13 residues. Germline V gives CDR1 PRHDT, CDR2 FYEKMQ (reference sequence). CDR3 DNA: TGTGCCAGCAGCCCCCTGGCGGCCGGGGAGCTGTTTTTT. As protein: CASSPLAAGELFF.

V gene TRBV12-5 combines with J gene TRBJ2-1; 7 bases are a match to TRBD1. The junction had 8 bases not matched to a gene; V was cut back by 3 bases and J by 0 bases. Germline lookup yields CDR1 LGHNT and CDR2 FRNRAP. This CDR3 region has 17 residues. CDR3 in amino acids: CASGFGTEAYSYNEQFF. The DNA for the CDR3 is TGTGCTAGTGGTTTCGGGACAGAGGCCTACTCCTACAATGAGCAGTTCTTC.

This chain joins TRBV7-2 and TRBJ1-5; 7 positions match TRBD1. The CDR3 sequence is 15 residues long. Trimming removed 2 bases from V and 4 bases from J; junction bases left unmatched: 5. Germline CDR1 and CDR2: SGHTA and FQGNSA. CDR3 bases: TGTGCCAGCAGCTTACGGGTCAGGGGGAATCAGCCCCAGCATTTT. This translates into CASSLRVRGNQPQHF. The complete variable domain, with remaining parts taken from reference TRBV7-2 and TRBJ1-5, reads GAGVSQSPSNKVTEKGKDVELRCDPISGHTALYWYRQSLGQGLEFLIYFQGNSAPDKSGLPSDRFSAERTGGSVSTLTIQRTQQEDSAVYLCASSLRVRGNQPQHFGDGTRLSIL.

V gene TRBV27 combines with J gene TRBJ2-3; TRBD1 matches at 10 bases. With 10 bases clipped from V and 5 bases from J, the junction kept 12 bases outside the gene matches. The CDR3 contains 15 residues. Germline values: CDR1 MNHEY, CDR2 SMNVEV (reference sequence). The CDR3 DNA reads as TGTGCCACCGCGATCGGGACAGGGGTCGAAGATACGCAGTATTTT. Protein product: CATAIGTGVEDTQYF.